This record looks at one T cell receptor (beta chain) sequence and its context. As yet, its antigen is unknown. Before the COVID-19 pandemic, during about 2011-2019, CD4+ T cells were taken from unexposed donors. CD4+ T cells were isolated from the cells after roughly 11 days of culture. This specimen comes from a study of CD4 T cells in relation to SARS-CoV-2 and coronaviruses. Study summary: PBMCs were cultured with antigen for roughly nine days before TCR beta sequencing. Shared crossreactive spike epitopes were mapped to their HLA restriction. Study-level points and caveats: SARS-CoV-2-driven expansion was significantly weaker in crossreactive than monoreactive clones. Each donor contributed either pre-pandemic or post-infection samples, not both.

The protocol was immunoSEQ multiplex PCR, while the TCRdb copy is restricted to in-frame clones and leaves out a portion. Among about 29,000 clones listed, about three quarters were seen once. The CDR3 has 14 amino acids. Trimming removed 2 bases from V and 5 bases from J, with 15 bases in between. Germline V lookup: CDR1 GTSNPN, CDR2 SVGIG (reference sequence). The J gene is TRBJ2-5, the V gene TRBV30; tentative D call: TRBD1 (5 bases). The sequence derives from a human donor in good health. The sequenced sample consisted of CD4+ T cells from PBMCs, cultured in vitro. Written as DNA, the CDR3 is TGTGCCTGGAGTTTGAGTCTTCAGGGCGAGACCCAGTACTTC. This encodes CAWSLSLQGETQYF.